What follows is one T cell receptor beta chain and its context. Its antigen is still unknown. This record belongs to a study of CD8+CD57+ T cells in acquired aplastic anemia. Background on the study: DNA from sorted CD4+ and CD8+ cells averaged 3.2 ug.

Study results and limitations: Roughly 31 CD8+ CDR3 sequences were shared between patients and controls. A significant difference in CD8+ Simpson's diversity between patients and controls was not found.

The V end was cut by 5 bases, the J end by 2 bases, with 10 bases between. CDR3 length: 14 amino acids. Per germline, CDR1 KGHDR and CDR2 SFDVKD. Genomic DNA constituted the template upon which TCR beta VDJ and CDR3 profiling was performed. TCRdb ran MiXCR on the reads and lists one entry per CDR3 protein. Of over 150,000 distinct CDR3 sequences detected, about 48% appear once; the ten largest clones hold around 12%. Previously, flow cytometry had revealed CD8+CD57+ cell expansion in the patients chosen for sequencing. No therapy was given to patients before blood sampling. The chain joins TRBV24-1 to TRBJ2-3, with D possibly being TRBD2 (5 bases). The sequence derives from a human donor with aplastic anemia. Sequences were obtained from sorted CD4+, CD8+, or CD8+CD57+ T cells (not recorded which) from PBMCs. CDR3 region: CATSGGHSTDTQYF. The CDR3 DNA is TGTGCCACCAGTGGAGGGCATTCCACAGATACGCAGTATTTT.